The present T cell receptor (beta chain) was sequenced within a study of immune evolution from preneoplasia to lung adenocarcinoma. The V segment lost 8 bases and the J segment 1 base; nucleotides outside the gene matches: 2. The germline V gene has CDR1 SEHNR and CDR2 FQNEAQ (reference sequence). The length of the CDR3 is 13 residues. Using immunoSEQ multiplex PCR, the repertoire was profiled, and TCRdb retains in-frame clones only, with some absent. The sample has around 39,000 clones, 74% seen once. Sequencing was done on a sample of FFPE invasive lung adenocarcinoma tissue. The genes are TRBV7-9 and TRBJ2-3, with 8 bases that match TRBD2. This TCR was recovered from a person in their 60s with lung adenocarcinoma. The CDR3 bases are TGTGCCAGCCTGCGGGGGGGCACAGATACGCAGTATTTT. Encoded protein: CASLRGGTDTQYF.